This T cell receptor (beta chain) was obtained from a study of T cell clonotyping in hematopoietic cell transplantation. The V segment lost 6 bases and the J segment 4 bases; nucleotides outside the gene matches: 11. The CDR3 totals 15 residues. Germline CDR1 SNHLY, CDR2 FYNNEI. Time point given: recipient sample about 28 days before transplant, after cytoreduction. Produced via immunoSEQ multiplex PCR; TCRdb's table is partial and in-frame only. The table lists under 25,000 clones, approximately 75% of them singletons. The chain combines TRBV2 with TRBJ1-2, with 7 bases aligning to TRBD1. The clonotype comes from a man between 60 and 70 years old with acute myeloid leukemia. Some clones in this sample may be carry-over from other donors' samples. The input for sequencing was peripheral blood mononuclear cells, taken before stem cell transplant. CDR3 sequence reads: CASSPIPTGSYGYTF. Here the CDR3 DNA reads TGTGCCAGCAGCCCTATACCGACAGGGAGCTATGGCTACACCTTC.